This is a list of T cell receptor beta chains from one sample in a study of blood T cells in healthy people across ages. TCRdb fed the 5' RACE reads into MiXCR, producing one record per CDR3 protein. The table records about 840,000 distinct CDR3 sequences, approximately 32% of them present only once. These same records also appear under a second study, on T cells of mothers and their children.

The sequenced material came from blood. The source of these receptors is a middle-aged woman in good health. Each CDR3 is given with its conserved first and last residue. Fields, in order: clone size, V gene, J gene, D gene, CDR3 protein, CDR3 DNA. The D gene is left open where the match is weak. Clone size is given for some rows only: seen once, a few or many times, or a class if the clone is expanded.

clone_size: .; v_call: TRBV3-1; j_call: TRBJ2-3; d_call: TRBD2; cdr3_aa: CASSQAPTSGDPDTQYF; cdr3_nt: TGTGCCAGCAGCCAAGCGCCGACTAGCGGGGATCCAGATACGCAGTATTTT
clone_size: .; v_call: TRBV3-1; j_call: TRBJ2-6; d_call: .; cdr3_aa: CASSQLPSGANVLTF; cdr3_nt: TGTGCCAGCAGCCAATTGCCTTCTGGGGCCAACGTCCTGACTTTC
clone_size: .; v_call: TRBV20-1; j_call: TRBJ2-7; d_call: .; cdr3_aa: CGTRTASYEQYF; cdr3_nt: TGCGGAACCCGGACAGCCTCCTACGAGCAGTACTTC
clone_size: many; v_call: TRBV20-1; j_call: TRBJ2-3; d_call: TRBD2; cdr3_aa: CSARDGLAIPDTQYF; cdr3_nt: TGCAGTGCTAGAGACGGACTAGCTATCCCAGATACGCAGTATTTT
clone_size: .; v_call: TRBV29-1; j_call: TRBJ2-3; d_call: .; cdr3_aa: CSVEEEPGDTQYF; cdr3_nt: TGCAGCGTTGAAGAGGAGCCAGGAGATACGCAGTATTTT
clone_size: many; v_call: TRBV6-5; j_call: TRBJ2-7; d_call: .; cdr3_aa: CASSYSSSYEQYF; cdr3_nt: TGTGCCAGCAGTTACTCCAGCTCCTACGAGCAGTACTTC
clone_size: .; v_call: TRBV29-1; j_call: TRBJ2-5; d_call: .; cdr3_aa: CSVEDWAGEETQYF; cdr3_nt: TGCAGCGTTGAAGATTGGGCAGGGGAAGAGACCCAGTACTTC
clone_size: few; v_call: TRBV5-1; j_call: TRBJ2-5; d_call: .; cdr3_aa: CASSSRRGQETQYF; cdr3_nt: TGCGCCAGCAGCTCCCGGCGGGGACAAGAGACCCAGTACTTC
clone_size: many; v_call: TRBV10-3; j_call: TRBJ2-1; d_call: .; cdr3_aa: CAISESYQQFF; cdr3_nt: TGTGCCATCAGTGAGTCATACCAGCAGTTCTTC
clone_size: few; v_call: TRBV12-3/TRBV12-4; j_call: TRBJ1-4; d_call: TRBD1; cdr3_aa: CASSFQGAEEKLFF; cdr3_nt: TGTGCCAGCAGTTTCCAGGGGGCTGAGGAAAAACTGTTTTTT
clone_size: .; v_call: TRBV29-1; j_call: TRBJ2-3; d_call: .; cdr3_aa: CSVPGQYTDTQYF; cdr3_nt: TGCAGCGTCCCCGGACAGTACACAGATACGCAGTATTTT
clone_size: .; v_call: TRBV20-1; j_call: TRBJ2-3; d_call: TRBD2; cdr3_aa: CSASVAGMTDTQYF; cdr3_nt: TGCAGTGCTAGTGTAGCGGGAATGACAGATACGCAGTATTTT
clone_size: many; v_call: TRBV27; j_call: TRBJ1-2; d_call: TRBD1; cdr3_aa: CASSLRQGYYGYTF; cdr3_nt: TGTGCCAGCAGTTTACGACAGGGGTACTATGGCTACACCTTC
clone_size: many; v_call: TRBV12-3/TRBV12-4; j_call: TRBJ2-5; d_call: TRBD1; cdr3_aa: CASSVGQGKETQYF; cdr3_nt: TGTGCCAGCAGTGTGGGACAGGGAAAAGAGACCCAGTACTTC